Listed below are T cell receptor beta chains from one sample, sequenced in a study of PD-1 blockade in classical Hodgkin lymphoma. TCRdb's copy holds only in-frame clones and misses some; the assay was immunoSEQ multiplex PCR. This sample has over 10,000 clones, with about 90% found just once. The specimen was peripheral blood mononuclear cells (PBMCs), collected at baseline. The receptors here all came from a human donor with classical Hodgkin lymphoma. Both conserved end residues are trimmed from each CDR3.

V: TRBV11-2; J: TRBJ2-7; CDR3: ASMEGRSSYEQY
V: TRBV5-1; J: TRBJ2-2; CDR3: ASSLVSGGTGELF
V: TRBV6-5; J: TRBJ2-6; CDR3: AIFSGANVLT
V: TRBV18; J: TRBJ2-1; CDR3: ASSPGLETGNEQF
V: TRBV6-5; J: TRBJ2-1; CDR3: ASSSSGLAGGGEQF
V: TRBV15; J: TRBJ2-7; CDR3: ATSRDPGGLYEQY
V: TRBV7-6; J: TRBJ2-7; CDR3: ASSPRARNSYEQY
V: TRBV2; J: TRBJ2-6; CDR3: ASGPGNSGANVLT
V: TRBV6-5; J: TRBJ1-6; CDR3: ASSYSGSSYNSPLH
V: TRBV12-5; J: TRBJ2-2; CDR3: ASGLVLRGVLAENTGELF
V: TRBV15; J: TRBJ2-3; CDR3: ATSPTSGWDTQY
V: TRBV4-2; J: TRBJ2-7; CDR3: ASSQVLGTGGYQQY
V: TRBV9; J: TRBJ2-5; CDR3: ASSVGASGSLGETQY
V: TRBV6-5; J: TRBJ1-5; CDR3: ASSSPLGPQH
V: TRBV4-1; J: TRBJ2-3; CDR3: ASSQVSEAGEDTDTQY
V: TRBV7-6; J: TRBJ2-2; CDR3: ASSLRLAPGELF
V: TRBV2; J: TRBJ2-5; CDR3: ASEFLGTEQETQY
V: TRBV7-9; J: TRBJ2-1; CDR3: ASSPTGTGGLGQF
V: TRBV5-8; J: TRBJ2-5; CDR3: ASSLAKRGGIETQY
V: TRBV11-2; J: TRBJ2-1; CDR3: ASSLASKDGGEQF
V: TRBV11-2; J: TRBJ2-7; CDR3: ASSQGLGATYEQY
V: TRBV7-8; J: TRBJ2-6; CDR3: ASSLRDGPSSGANVLT
V: TRBV7-9; J: TRBJ1-4; CDR3: ASSAAGNANEKLF
V: TRBV5-4; J: TRBJ2-1; CDR3: ASSLGARSSYNEQF
V: TRBV27; J: TRBJ2-7; CDR3: ASRLLWTGGAYEQY
V: TRBV27; J: TRBJ2-1; CDR3: ASSLREPSVHNEQF
V: TRBV5-1; J: TRBJ2-7; CDR3: ASSLASSEPYYEQY
V: TRBV5-5; J: TRBJ1-3; CDR3: ASSLAPPGRYNTIY
V: TRBV6-5; J: TRBJ1-3; CDR3: ASSSTRTGRGNTIY
V: TRBV29-1; J: TRBJ2-4; CDR3: SVARDSQKNIQY
V: TRBV6-5; J: TRBJ2-3; CDR3: ASRLRGTDTQY
V: TRBV19; J: TRBJ1-1; CDR3: ASSMFRDLNTEAF